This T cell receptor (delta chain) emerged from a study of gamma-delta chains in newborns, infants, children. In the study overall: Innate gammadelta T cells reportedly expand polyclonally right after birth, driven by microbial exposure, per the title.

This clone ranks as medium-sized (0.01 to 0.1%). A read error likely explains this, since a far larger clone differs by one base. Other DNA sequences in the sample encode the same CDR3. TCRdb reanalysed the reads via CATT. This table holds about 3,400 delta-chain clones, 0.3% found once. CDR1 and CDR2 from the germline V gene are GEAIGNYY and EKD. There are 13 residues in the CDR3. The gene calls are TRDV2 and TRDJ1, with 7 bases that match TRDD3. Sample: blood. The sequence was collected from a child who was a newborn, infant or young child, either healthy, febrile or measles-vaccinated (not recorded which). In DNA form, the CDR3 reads TGCGCCTGTGACACCTGGGGGACCGATAAACTCATCTTT. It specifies CACDTWGTDKLIF.